One TCR beta chain is described in this entry. The entry originates in a study of control samples from healthy donors and cancer patients. This CDR3 comprises 15 residues. Trimming removed 3 bases from V and 7 bases from J; junction bases left unmatched: 5. The germline V gene encodes CDR1 KGHDR and CDR2 SFDVKD. Using immunoSEQ multiplex PCR, the repertoire was profiled, and TCRdb retains in-frame clones only, with some absent. The sample contains approximately 130,000 clones, roughly 89% of which appear only once. The TCR was taken from a man in his thirties or forties in good health. The gene calls are TRBV24-1 and TRBJ2-5; 12 bases are a match to TRBD2. What was sequenced was blood. CDR3: CATSDPPGLAGTQYF. CDR3 nucleotides: TGTGCCACCAGTGATCCGCCGGGACTAGCGGGGACCCAGTACTTC.